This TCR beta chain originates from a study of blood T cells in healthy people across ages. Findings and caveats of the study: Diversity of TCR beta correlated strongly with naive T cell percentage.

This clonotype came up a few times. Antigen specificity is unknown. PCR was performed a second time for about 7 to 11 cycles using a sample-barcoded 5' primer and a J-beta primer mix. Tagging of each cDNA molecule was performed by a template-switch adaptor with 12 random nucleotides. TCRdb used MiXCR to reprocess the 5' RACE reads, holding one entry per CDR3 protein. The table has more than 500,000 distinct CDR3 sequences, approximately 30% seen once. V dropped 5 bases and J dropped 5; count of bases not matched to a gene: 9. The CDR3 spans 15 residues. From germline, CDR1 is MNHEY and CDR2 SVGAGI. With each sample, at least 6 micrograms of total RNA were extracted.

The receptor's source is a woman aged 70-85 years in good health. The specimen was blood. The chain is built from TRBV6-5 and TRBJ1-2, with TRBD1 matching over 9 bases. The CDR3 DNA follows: TGTGCCAGCAGTGTGGGACAGGGCTTTAGATATGGCTACACCTTC. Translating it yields CASSVGQGFRYGYTF.